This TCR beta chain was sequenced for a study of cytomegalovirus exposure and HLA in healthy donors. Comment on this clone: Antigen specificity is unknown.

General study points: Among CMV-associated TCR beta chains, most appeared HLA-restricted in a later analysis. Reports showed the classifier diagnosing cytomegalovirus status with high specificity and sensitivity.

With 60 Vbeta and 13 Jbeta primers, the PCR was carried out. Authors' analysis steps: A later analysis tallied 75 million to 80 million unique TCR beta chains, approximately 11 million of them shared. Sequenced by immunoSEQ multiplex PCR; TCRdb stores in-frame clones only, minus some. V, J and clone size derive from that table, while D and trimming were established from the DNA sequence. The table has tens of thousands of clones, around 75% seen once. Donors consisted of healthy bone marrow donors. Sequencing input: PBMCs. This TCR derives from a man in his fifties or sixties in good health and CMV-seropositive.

The CDR3 DNA follows: TGTGCCAGCAAGGTAGCGGGAGCAGATACGCAGTATTTT. Translation: CASKVAGADTQYF. V is TRBV2 and J is TRBJ2-3, with 9 bases that match TRBD2. V was pared by 7 bases and J by 4 bases, with 3 bases of the junction left unmatched. There are 13 residues in the CDR3. CDR1 and CDR2 from the germline V gene are SNHLY and FYNNEI.